These 14 T cell receptor beta chains were sequenced from one sample in a study of T cells of healthy individuals. MiXCR was run by TCRdb on the 5' RACE reads, yielding one entry per CDR3 protein. The profile shows tens of thousands of distinct CDR3 sequences, around 15% of them singletons. The receptors originated from a human donor in good health.

This clonotype was seen more than once but under ten times. The CDR3 DNA sequence: TGTGCCAGCAGTTCGGACCCTCTAAATCAGCCCCAGCATTTT. It is translated as CASSSDPLNQPQHF. The V gene is TRBV6-2 or TRBV6-3, the J gene TRBJ1-5; D ambiguous. Germline CDR1 reads MNHEY; CDR2 reads SVGEGT. Trimming shortened V by 4 bases and J by 4 bases, and 11 bases separated the two germline ends. The CDR3 consists of 14 residues.

The V call is TRBV19, the J call TRBJ2-5; 10 bases fit TRBD1. In germline, CDR1 is LNHDA, CDR2 SQIVND (reference sequence). Unmatched junction bases numbered 6, after V lost 3 bases and J lost 5 bases. The CDR3 is 15 amino acids. The CDR3 DNA follows: TGTGCCAGTAGTATGAGGACAGGGGGACGGGAGACCCAGTACTTC. This gives the protein CASSMRTGGRETQYF.

This clonotype was counted a few times. The rearrangement joins TRBV7-2 to TRBJ2-1; D is unresolved. This CDR3 comprises 12 residues. The V end lost 0 bases, the J end lost 16 bases, and 13 bases lay between the germline ends. Per germline, CDR1 SGHTA and CDR2 FQGNSA. The CDR3 is CASSLARGDTFF. In DNA, the CDR3 is TGTGCCAGCAGCTTAGCGAGAGGAGATACATTCTTC.

This clonotype has a handful of counts. The chain couples TRBV6-1 to TRBJ2-5; 9 bases are shared with TRBD2. V shed 0 bases, J shed 6 bases, and the junction held 11 bases outside the gene matches. Per germline, CDR1 MNHNS and CDR2 SASEGT. This CDR3 is built from 17 residues. The chain's CDR3 is CASSEALSAGGTKTQYF. DNA for the CDR3: TGTGCCAGCAGTGAAGCCCTGTCAGCGGGGGGCACTAAGACCCAGTACTTC.

This clonotype was counted many times. The V call is TRBV4-1, the J call TRBJ1-5; D gene ambiguous. This CDR3 region has 15 residues. CDR1 is MGHRA and CDR2 is YSYEKL in the germline V gene. Trimming shortened V by 3 bases and J by 3 bases, and 12 bases separated the two germline ends. In nucleotides, the CDR3 is TGCGCCAGCAGCCAGCCTCGGGCCCCCAATCAGCCCCAGCATTTT. This gives the protein CASSQPRAPNQPQHF.

This clonotype was counted at least ten times. V and J are TRBV28 and TRBJ2-1; the match to TRBD1 covers 9 bases. The V gene's germline CDR1 is MDHEN and CDR2 SYDVKM. The CDR3 totals 15 residues. V dropped 7 bases and J dropped 4; count of bases not matched to a gene: 8. CDR3 sequence: CASITRTGAYNEQFF. CDR3 nucleotides: TGTGCCAGCATCACCAGGACAGGGGCTTACAATGAGCAGTTCTTC.

This clonotype was found many times. This chain uses TRBV2 with TRBJ1-1; weak D call: TRBD1 (6 bases). The V gene's germline CDR1 is SNHLY and CDR2 FYNNEI. CDR3 length equals 15 residues. Trimming cost V 2 bases and J 1 base, with 11 bases left between them. The CDR3 reads CASSESGTPNTEAFF. The CDR3 coding sequence is TGTGCCAGCAGTGAATCGGGGACACCGAACACTGAAGCTTTCTTT.

The sample holds many counts of this clonotype. This chain uses TRBV25-1 with TRBJ2-5, with 11 positions matching TRBD2. The CDR3 is 16 amino acids. V was pared by 7 bases and J by 1 base, with 8 bases of the junction left unmatched. Germline V gene lookup returns CDR1 MGHDK and CDR2 SYGVNS. The CDR3 here is CASTASGTSGQETQYF. CDR3 DNA: TGTGCCAGCACTGCCTCCGGGACTAGCGGCCAAGAGACCCAGTACTTC.

This clonotype occurred a few times. The genes are TRBV12-3 or TRBV12-4 and TRBJ2-7; either TRBD1 or TRBD2 may supply D (5 bases each). This CDR3 has 14 amino acids. V was clipped by 5 bases and J by 13 bases, with 24 bases between them. CDR3 coding DNA: TGTGCCAGCAGTCCGCGGACCTTCAGGGTGGGGGATTACTTC. Translation gives CASSPRTFRVGDYF.

Only a few counts were recorded for this clonotype. The genes are TRBV3-1 and TRBJ1-1, with TRBD1 matching 7 bases. Germline CDR1 and CDR2: LGHDT and YNNKEL (reference sequence). The CDR3 is 15 amino acids. After removal of 4 bases from V and 1 base from J, the junction contained 6 bases not matched to a gene. CDR3 sequence reads: CASSPRGTANTEAFF. The CDR3 DNA is TGTGCCAGCAGCCCCCGCGGGACAGCGAACACTGAAGCTTTCTTT.

The genes are TRBV4-1 and TRBJ1-1; D is unclear. The V end was cut by 4 bases, the J end by 0 bases, with 9 bases between. The CDR3 contains 14 residues. Germline loops: CDR1 MGHRA, CDR2 YSYEKL. DNA for the CDR3: TGCGCCAGCAGCCCGAGGGATTTGAACACTGAAGCTTTCTTT. Residues: CASSPRDLNTEAFF.

This clonotype was seen only a few times. V and J are TRBV29-1 and TRBJ2-7; TRBD2 might be the D (5 bases). Trimming cost V 5 bases and J 4 bases, with 24 bases left between them. This CDR3 is built from 16 residues. Germline V gene sequence: CDR1 SQVTM, CDR2 ANQGSEA. CDR3 DNA sequence: TGCAGCGTTAAGCATTTGACTACCCGAAATTTGTACGAGCAGTACTTC. It translates to CSVKHLTTRNLYEQYF.

The chain has TRBV20-1 and TRBJ1-1, with D possibly being TRBD1 (6 bases). The CDR3 has 12 amino acids. The V gene's germline CDR1 is DFQATT and CDR2 SNEGSKA (reference sequence). V was trimmed by 8 bases and J by 5 bases, leaving 15 bases between them. Here the CDR3 DNA reads TGCAGTACTCTACAGGGTTGGACTGAAGCTTTCTTT. Translation: CSTLQGWTEAFF.

This chain uses TRBV5-1 with TRBJ2-3, with 12 bases fitting TRBD2. There are 16 residues in the CDR3. Germline V gives CDR1 SGHRS, CDR2 YFSETQ. Trimming removed 3 bases from V and 2 bases from J; junction bases left unmatched: 4. The CDR3 nucleotides read TGCGCCAGCAGCTCCGGGACTAGCGGGTCCACAGATACGCAGTATTTT. Translation gives CASSSGTSGSTDTQYF.